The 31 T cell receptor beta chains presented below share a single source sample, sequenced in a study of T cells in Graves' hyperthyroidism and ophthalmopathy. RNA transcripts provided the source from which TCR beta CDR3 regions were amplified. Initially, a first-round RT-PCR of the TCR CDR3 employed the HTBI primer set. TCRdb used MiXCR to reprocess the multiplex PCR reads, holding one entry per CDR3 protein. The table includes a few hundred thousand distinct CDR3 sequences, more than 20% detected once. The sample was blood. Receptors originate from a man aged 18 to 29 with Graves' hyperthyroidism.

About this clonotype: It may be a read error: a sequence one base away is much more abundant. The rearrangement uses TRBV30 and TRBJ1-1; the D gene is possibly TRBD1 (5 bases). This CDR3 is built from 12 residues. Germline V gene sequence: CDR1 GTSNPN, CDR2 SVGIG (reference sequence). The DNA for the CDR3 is TGTGCCTGGACGCAGGGCGGAACTGAATCTTTCTTT. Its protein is CAWTQGGTESFF.

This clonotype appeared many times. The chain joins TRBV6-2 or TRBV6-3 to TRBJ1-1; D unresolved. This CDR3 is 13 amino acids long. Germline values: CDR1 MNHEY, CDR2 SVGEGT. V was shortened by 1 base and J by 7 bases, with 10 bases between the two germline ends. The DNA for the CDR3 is TGTGCCAGCAGTTACTGGCAGCGGGATGAAGCTTTCTTT. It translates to CASSYWQRDEAFF.

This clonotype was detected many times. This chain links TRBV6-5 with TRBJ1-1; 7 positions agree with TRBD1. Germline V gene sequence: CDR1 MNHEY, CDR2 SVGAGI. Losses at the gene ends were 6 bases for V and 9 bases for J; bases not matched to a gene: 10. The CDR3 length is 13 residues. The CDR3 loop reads CASSYPTTGQAFF. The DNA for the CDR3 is TGTGCCAGCAGCTACCCAACGACAGGGCAAGCTTTCTTT.

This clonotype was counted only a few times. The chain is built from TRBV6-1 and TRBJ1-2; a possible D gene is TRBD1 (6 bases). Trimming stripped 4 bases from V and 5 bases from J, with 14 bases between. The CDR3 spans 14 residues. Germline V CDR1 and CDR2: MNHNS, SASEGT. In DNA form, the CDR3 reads TGTGCCAGCAGTGCCTGGACAGAAAATTATGGCTACACCTTC. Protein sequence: CASSAWTENYGYTF.

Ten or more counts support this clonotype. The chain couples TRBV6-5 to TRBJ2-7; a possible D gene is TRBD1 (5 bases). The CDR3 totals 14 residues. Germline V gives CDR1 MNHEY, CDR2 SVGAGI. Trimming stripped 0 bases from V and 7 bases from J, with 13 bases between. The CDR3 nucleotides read TGTGCCAGCAGTTACTCCCCAGGGAAAGGGGAGCAGTACTTC. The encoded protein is CASSYSPGKGEQYF.

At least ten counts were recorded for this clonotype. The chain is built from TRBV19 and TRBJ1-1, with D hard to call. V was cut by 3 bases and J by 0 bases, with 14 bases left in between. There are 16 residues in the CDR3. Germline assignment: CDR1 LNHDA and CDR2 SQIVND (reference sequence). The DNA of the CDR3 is TGTGCCAGTAGTATTTACCCAGGACGCATGAACACTGAAGCTTTCTTT. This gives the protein CASSIYPGRMNTEAFF.

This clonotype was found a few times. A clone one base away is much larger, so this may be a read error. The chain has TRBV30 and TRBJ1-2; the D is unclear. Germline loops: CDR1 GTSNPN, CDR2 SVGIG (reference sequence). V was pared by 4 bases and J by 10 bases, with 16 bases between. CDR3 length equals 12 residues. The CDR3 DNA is TGTGCCTGGATCAGACACTCTGGTCACTACACCTTC. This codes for CAWIRHSGHYTF.

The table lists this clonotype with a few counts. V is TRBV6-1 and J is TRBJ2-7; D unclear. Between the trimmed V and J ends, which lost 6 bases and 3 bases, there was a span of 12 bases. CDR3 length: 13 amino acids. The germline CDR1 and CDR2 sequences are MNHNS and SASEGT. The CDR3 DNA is TGTGCCAGCAGGAGTGGCTCTATCTACGAGCAGTACTTC. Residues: CASRSGSIYEQYF.

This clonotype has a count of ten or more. Written as DNA, the CDR3 is TGTGCCACCAGCCTCGGACAGGAGGGCGACGAGCAGTACTTC. As protein: CATSLGQEGDEQYF. This chain uses TRBV15 with TRBJ2-7, with D perhaps matching TRBD1 (7 bases). Germline CDR1 reads LNHNV; CDR2 reads YYDKDF (reference sequence). There are 14 residues in the CDR3. V was shortened by 5 bases and J by 5 bases, with 16 bases between the two germline ends.

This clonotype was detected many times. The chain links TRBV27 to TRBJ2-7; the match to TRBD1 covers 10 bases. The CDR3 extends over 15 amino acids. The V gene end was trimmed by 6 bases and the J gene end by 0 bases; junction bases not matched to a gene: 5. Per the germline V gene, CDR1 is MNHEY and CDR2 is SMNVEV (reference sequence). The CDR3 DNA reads TGTGCCAGCAGCTGGACAGGGGGATACTCCTACGAGCAGTACTTC. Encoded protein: CASSWTGGYSYEQYF.

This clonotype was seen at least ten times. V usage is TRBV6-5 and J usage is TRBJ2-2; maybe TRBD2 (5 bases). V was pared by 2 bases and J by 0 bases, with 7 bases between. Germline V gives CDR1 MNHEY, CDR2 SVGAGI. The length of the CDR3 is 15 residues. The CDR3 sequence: CASSYEGSNTGELFF. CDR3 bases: TGTGCCAGCAGTTACGAGGGATCGAACACCGGGGAGCTGTTTTTT.

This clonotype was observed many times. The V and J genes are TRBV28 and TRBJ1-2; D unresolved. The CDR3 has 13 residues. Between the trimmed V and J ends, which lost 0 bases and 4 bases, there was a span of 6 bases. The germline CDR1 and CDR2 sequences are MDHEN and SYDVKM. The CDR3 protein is CASSLWVGYGYTF. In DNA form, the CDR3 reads TGTGCCAGCAGTTTATGGGTCGGCTATGGCTACACCTTC.

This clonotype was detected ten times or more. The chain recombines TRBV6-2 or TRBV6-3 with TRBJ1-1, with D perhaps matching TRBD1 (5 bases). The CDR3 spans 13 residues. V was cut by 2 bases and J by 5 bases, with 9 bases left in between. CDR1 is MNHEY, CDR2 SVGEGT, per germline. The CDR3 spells CASSYGQVTEAFF. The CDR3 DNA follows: TGTGCCAGCAGTTACGGACAAGTGACTGAAGCTTTCTTT.

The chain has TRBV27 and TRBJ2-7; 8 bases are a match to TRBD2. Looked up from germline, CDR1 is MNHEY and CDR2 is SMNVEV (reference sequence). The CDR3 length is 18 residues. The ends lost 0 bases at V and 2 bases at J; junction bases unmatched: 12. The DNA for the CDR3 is TGTGCCAGCAGTTTATCTCCGGCAAAAGCGGGAGTCCCCTACGAGCAGTACTTC. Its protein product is CASSLSPAKAGVPYEQYF.

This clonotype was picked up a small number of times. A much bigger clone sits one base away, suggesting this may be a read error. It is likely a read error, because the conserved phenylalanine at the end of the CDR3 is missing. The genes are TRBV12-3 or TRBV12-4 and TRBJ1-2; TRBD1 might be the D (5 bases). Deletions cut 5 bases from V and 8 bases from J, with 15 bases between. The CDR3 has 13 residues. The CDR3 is CASSRLPHRGYTY. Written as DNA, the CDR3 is TGTGCCAGCAGTCGCCTTCCCCACAGGGGCTACACCTAC.

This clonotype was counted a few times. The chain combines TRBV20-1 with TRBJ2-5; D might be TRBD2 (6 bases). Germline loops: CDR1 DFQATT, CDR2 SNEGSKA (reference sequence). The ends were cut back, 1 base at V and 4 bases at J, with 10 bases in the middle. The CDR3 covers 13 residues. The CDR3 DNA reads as TGCAGTGCTAGAGTAAGGGGAGGAGAGACCCAGTACTTC. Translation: CSARVRGGETQYF.

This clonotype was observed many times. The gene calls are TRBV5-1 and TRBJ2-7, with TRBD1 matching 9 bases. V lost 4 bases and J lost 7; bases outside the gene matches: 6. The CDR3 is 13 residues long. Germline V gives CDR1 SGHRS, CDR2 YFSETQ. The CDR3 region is CASSIGQGKEQYF. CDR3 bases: TGCGCCAGCAGCATCGGACAGGGGAAAGAGCAGTACTTC.

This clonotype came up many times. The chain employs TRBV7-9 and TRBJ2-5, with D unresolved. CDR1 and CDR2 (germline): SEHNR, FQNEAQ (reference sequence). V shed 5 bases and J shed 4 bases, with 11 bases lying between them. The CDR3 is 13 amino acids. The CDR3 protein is CASSVDLRETQYF. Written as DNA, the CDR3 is TGTGCCAGCAGCGTCGACCTCCGAGAGACCCAGTACTTC.

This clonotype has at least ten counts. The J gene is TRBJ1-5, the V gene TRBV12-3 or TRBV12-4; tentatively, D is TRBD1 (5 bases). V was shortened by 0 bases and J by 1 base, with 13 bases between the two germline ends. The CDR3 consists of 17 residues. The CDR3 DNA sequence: TGTGCCAGCAGTTTAGCGCTGGGGGAGGGGAGCAATCAGCCCCAGCATTTT. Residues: CASSLALGEGSNQPQHF.

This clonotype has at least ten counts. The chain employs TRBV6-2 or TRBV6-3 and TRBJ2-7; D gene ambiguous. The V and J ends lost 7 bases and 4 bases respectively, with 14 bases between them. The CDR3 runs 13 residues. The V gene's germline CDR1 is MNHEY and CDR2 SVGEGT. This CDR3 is CASKGHSPYEQYF. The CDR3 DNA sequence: TGTGCCAGCAAGGGCCACAGCCCTTACGAGCAGTACTTC.

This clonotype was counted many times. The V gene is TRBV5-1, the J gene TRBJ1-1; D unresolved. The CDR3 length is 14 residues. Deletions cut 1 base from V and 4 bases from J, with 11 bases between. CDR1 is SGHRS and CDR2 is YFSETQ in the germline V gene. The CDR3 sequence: CASSLQALSTEAFF. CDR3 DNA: TGCGCCAGCAGCTTGCAGGCACTGAGCACTGAAGCTTTCTTT.

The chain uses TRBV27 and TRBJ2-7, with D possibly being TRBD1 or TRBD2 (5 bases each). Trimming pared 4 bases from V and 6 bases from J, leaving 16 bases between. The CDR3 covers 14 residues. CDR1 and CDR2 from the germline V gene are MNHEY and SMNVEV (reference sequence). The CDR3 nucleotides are TGTGCCAGCAGTTCCGGGACGCGGCTCTTCGAGCAGTACTTC. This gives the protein CASSSGTRLFEQYF.

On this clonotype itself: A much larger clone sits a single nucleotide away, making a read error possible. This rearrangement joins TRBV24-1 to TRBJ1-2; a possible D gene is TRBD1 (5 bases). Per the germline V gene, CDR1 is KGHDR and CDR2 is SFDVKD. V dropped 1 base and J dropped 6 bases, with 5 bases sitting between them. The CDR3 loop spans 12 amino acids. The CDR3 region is CATSDLGDGYTF. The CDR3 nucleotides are TGTGCCACCAGTGATTTAGGGGATGGCTACACCTTC.

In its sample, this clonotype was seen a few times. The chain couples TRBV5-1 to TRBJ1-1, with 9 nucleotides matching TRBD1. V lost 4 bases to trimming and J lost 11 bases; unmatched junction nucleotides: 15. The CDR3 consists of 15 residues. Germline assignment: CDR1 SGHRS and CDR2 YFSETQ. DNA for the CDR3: TGCGCCAGCAGCCCCGACAGGGGGAAGGAGGTGTTGGCTTTCTTT. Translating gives CASSPDRGKEVLAFF.

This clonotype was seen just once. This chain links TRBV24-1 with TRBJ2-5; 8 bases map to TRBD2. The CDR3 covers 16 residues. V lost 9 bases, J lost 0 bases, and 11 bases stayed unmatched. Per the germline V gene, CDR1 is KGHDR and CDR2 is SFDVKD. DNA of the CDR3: TGTGCCACCCTTCCGAAGCGGGAGAAAAACCAAGAGACCCAGTACTTC. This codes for CATLPKREKNQETQYF.

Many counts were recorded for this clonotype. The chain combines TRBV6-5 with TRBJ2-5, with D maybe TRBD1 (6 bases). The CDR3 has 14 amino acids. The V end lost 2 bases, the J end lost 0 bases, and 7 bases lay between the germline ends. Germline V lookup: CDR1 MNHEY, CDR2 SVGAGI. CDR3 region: CASSYGGDQETQYF. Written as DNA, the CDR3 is TGTGCCAGCAGTTACGGGGGCGACCAAGAGACCCAGTACTTC.

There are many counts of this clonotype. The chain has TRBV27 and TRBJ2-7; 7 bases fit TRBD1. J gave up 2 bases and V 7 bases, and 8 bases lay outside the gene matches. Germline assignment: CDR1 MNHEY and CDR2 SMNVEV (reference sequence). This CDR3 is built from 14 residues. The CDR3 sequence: CASIFGQVAYEQYF. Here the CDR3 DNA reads TGTGCCAGCATCTTCGGACAGGTAGCCTACGAGCAGTACTTC.

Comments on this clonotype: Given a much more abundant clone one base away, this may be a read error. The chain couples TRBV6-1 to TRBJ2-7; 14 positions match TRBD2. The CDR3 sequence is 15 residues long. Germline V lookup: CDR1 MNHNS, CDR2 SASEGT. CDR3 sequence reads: CASSDRLAGGYEQCF. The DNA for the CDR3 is TGTGCCAGCAGTGACCGACTAGCGGGAGGGTACGAGCAGTGCTTC.

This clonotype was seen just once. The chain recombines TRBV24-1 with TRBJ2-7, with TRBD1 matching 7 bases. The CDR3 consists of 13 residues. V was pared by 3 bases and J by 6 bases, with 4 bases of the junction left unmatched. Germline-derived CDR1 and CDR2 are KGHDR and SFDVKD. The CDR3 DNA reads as TGTGCCACCAGTGATCCGGACAGGAGCGAGCAGTACTTC. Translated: CATSDPDRSEQYF.

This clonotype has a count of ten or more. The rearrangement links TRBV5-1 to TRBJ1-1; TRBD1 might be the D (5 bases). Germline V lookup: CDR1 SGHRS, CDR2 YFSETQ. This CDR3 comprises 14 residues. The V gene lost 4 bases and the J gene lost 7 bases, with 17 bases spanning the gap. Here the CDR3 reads CASSRGRPGSEAFF. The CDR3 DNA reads TGCGCCAGCAGCAGGGGACGGCCGGGGAGTGAAGCTTTCTTT.

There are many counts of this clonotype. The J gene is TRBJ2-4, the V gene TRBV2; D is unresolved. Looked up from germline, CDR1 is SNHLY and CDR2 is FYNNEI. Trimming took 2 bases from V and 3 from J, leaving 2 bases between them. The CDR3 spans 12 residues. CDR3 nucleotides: TGTGCCAGCAGTGAATACAAAAACATTCAGTACTTC. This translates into CASSEYKNIQYF.